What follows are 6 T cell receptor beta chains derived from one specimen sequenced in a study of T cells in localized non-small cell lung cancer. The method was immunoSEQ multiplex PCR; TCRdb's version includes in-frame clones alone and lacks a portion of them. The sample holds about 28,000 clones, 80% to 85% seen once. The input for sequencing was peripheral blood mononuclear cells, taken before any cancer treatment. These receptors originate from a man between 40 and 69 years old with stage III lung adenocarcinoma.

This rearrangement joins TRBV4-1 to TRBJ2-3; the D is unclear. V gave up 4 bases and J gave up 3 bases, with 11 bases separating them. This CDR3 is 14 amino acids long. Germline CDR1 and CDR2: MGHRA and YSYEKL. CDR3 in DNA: TGCGCCAGCAGCCCCCTGGGGAATACAGATACGCAGTATTTT. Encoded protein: CASSPLGNTDTQYF.

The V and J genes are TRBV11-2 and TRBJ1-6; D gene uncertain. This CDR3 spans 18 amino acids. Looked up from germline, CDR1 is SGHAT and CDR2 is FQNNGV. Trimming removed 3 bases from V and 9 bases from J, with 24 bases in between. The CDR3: CASSFKNPQTVGFSPLHF. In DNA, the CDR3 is TGTGCCAGCAGCTTCAAAAATCCCCAGACGGTGGGGTTTTCACCCCTCCACTTT.

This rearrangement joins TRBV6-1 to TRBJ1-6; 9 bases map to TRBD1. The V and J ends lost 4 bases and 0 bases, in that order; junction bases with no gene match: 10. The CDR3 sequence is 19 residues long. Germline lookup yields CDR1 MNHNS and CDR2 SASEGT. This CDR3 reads CASSGEYRGLLSYNSPLHF. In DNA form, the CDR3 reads TGTGCCAGCAGTGGGGAGTACAGGGGGCTCCTCTCCTATAATTCACCCCTCCACTTT.

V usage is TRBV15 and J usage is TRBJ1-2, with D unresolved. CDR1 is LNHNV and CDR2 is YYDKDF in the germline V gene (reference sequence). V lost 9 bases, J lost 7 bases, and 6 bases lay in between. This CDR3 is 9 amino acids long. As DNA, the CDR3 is TGTGCCACTCCGAGTGGCTACACCTTC. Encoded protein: CATPSGYTF.

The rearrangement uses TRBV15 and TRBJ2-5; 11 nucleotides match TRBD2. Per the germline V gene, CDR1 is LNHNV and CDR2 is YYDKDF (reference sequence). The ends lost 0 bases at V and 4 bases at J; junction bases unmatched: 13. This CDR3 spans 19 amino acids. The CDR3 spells CATSRDTVVAGGPRETQYF. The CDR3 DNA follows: TGTGCCACCAGCAGAGATACCGTGGTAGCGGGAGGGCCTCGAGAGACCCAGTACTTC.

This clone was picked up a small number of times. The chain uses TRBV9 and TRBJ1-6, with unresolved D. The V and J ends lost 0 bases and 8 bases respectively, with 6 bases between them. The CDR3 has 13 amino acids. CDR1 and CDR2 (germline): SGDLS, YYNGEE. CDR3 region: CASSVDNYSPLHF. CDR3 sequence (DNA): TGTGCCAGCAGCGTAGACAACTATTCACCCCTCCACTTT.